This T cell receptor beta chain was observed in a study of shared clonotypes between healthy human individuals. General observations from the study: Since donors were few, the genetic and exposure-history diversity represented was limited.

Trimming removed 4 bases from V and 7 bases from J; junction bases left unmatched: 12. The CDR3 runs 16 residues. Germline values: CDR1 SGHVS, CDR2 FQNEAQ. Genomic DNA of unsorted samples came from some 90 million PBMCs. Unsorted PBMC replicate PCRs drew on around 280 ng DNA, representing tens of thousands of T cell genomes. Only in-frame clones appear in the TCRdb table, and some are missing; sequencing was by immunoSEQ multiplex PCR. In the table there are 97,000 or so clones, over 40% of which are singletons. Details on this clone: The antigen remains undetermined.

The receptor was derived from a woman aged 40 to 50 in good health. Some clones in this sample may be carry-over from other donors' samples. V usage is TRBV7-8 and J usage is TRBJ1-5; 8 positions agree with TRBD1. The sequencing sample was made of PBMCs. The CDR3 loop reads CASSSFRTGPGQPQHF. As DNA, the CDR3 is TGTGCCAGCAGCTCTTTCAGGACAGGGCCTGGACAGCCCCAGCATTTT.